This TCR beta chain was sequenced for a study of T cell clonotyping in hematopoietic cell transplantation (dated by TCRdb to 2020 to 2022). With regard to the full study: In the study, over a hundred blood samples were gathered from roughly 33 consecutive transplant recipients and their related donors. Recruitment of patients ran from September 2015 to early 2017, and follow-up continued until late 2020 or until death. Overall study results and their limits: After transplant, TCR diversity in recipients dropped, and pathologically expanded clonotypes increased progressively from day 30 to day 180. Only a small fraction of recipient repertoires overlapped donor repertoires, with over 95% appearing de novo at the given depth. Donor and pretransplant recipient Inverse Simpson Index values predicted broader posttransplant TCR repertoire diversity. Sample size was limited, and cells were not sorted, so CD4 and CD8 repertoire contributions could not be separated.

Explained via the paper, the time point label denotes: 30 days after allo-HCT. Recipient blood was collected about 28 days before transplant and at days 30, 100 and 180 after transplant. Nuclei Lysis Solution was used to extract genomic DNA from fresh or cryopreserved unfractionated peripheral blood mononuclear cells. CDR1 and CDR2, per the germline V gene, are MDHEN and SYDVKM. The CDR3, from cysteine to phenylalanine, totals 12 residues. Only the CDR3 region is kept as DNA, spanning 36 bases read in frame from base 1. V lost 3 bases and J lost 6 bases; the stretch between them is 8 bases long. Regarding this clone: Its cognate antigen has yet to be identified. The record has no base qualities; no much larger clone is one base away.

The immunoSEQ assay, a bias-controlled multiplex PCR using V- and J-specific primers, was used to amplify TCR beta CDR3 regions from genomic DNA. A proprietary barcode and Illumina adapter sequences were added to the CDR3 amplicons in a second PCR step. An Illumina MiSeq instrument was used for sequencing of the CDR3 libraries. On the authors' methods: Export and quality control were done with immunoSEQ Analyzer 3.0, while downstream analyses used R Bioconductor and Immunarch. Repertoire metrics were calculated using only productive rearrangements within the normalized downsampled data set. Clonotypes larger than 5 templates in the normalized cohort were defined as pathologically expanded. Repertoire diversity was measured with the Inverse Simpson Index. To capture all clonotypes, CMV-specificity analyses were performed on the non-normalized data set. Sourced from immuneACCESS, this table was stored by TCRdb with only in-frame sequences that have V and J called. A share of the clones is absent; for the studies checked, an unresolved V gene accounts for under half, and the remainder has no known explanation. V, J and clone size are those of that table, while D and trimming were read from the DNA. Within this sample are around 3,800 clones, with just under 95% of them counted one time only. 0.92% of the sample goes to the ten largest clones.

The clonotype comes from a male patient aged 50 to 59 who had an allogeneic stem cell transplant from a related donor, so the T cells may come from the graft donor. Some clones in this sample may be carry-over from other donors' samples. Here the sequenced sample was PBMCs, taken 30 days after allogeneic stem cell transplant. The rearranged segments are TRBV28 and TRBJ1-2; TRBD1 is perhaps the D gene, given 5 matching bases. The CDR3 region reads CASSFGGDGYTF. The sequenced DNA: TGTGCCAGCAGTTTCGGGGGTGATGGCTACACCTTC.